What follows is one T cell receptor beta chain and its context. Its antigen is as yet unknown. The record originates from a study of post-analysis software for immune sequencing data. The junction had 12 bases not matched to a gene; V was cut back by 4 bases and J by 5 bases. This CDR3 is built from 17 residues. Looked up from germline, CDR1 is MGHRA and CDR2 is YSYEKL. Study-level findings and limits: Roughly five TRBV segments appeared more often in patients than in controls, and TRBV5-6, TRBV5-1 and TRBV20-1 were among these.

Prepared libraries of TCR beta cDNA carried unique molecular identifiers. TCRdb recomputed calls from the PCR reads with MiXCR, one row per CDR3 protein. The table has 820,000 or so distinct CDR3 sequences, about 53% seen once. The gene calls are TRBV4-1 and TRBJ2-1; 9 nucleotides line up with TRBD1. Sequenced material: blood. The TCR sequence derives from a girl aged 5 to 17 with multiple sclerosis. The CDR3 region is CASSPPQGQGLNNEQFF. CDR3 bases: TGCGCCAGCAGCCCCCCGCAGGGACAGGGACTAAACAATGAGCAGTTCTTC.